This T cell receptor (beta chain) comes out of a study of cytomegalovirus exposure and HLA in healthy donors. This PCR relied on a set of 60 Vbeta primers and 13 Jbeta primers. The data were produced by immunoSEQ multiplex PCR, yet TCRdb's version contains in-frame clones alone and is incomplete. This sample's clone table lists 75,000 to 95,000 clones. Study-level results: Researchers catalogued approximately 170 TCR beta chains as cytomegalovirus-associated. Later analysis identified several of the most significant clusters that appeared linked to common viral pathogens. Generally TCR sequences proved uncommon, though certain public TCRs appeared in numerous donors.

A word on this clone: Its antigen is unidentified.

Input material: PBMCs. The receptor's source is a young man in good health and CMV-seronegative.

CDR3: CASSKIQGSRSEAFF. In DNA, the CDR3 is TGCGCCAGCAGCAAAATACAGGGGAGTCGGTCTGAAGCTTTCTTT. The chain couples TRBV4-3 to TRBJ1-1, with 7 bases matching TRBD1. V trimming: 5 bases; J trimming: 6 bases; junction bases outside the gene matches: 12. Per the germline V gene, CDR1 is LGHNA and CDR2 is YSLEER. The CDR3 is made up of 15 amino acids.